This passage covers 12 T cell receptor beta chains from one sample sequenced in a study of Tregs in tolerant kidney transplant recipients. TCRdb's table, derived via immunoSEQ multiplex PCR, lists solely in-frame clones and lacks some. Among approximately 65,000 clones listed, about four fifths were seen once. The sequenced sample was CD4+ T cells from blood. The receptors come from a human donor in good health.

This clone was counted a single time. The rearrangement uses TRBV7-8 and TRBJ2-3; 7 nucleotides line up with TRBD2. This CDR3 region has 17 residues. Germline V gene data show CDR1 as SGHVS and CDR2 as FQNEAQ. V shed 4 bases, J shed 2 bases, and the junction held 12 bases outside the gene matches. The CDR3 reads CASSSRASGMATDTQYF. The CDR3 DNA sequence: TGTGCCAGCAGCTCTCGTGCTAGCGGTATGGCCACAGATACGCAGTATTTT.

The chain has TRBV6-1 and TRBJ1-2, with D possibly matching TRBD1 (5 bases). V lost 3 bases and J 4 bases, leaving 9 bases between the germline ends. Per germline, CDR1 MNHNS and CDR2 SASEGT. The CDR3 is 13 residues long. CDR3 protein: CASSEGDGYGYTF. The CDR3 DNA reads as TGTGCCAGCAGTGAGGGGGACGGCTATGGCTACACCTTC.

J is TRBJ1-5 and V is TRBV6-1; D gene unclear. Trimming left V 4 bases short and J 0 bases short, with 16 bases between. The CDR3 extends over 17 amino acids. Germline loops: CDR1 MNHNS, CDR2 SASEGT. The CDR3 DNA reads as TGTGCCAGCAGTGCCTACATGCGCCTATATAGCAATCAGCCCCAGCATTTT. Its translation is CASSAYMRLYSNQPQHF.

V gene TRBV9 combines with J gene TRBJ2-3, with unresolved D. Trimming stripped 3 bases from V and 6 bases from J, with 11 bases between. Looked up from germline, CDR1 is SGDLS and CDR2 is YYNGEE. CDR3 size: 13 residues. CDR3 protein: CASSEAPSDTQYF. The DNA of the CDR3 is TGTGCCAGCAGCGAGGCCCCGTCTGATACGCAGTATTTT.

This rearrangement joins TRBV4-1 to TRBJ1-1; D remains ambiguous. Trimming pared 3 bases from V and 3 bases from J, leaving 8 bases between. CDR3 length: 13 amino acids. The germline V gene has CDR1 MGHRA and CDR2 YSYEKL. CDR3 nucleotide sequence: TGCGCCAGCAGCCAGGGAGGTTACACTGAAGCTTTCTTT. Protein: CASSQGGYTEAFF.

The CDR3 coding sequence is TGTGCCAGCAGCTTGAAAACAGGGGGCTTGGACACCGGGGAGCTGTTTTTT. Protein: CASSLKTGGLDTGELFF. The chain recombines TRBV5-6 with TRBJ2-2; 9 bases are a match to TRBD1. The trim removed 1 base at V and 3 bases at J, leaving 7 bases unmatched. This CDR3 has 17 residues. Germline V lookup: CDR1 SGHDT, CDR2 YYEEEE.

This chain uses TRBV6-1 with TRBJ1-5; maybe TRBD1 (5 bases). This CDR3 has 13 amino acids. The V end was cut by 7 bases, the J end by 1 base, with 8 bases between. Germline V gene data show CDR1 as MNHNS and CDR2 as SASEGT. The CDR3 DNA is TGTGCCAGCAAATGGGACAGCAATCAGCCCCAGCATTTT. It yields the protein CASKWDSNQPQHF.

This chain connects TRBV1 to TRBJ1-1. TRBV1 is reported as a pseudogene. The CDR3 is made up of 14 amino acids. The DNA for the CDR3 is TGCACCAGCAGCCAAGATCCCGGTGGCACTGAAGCTTTCTTT. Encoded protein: CTSSQDPGGTEAFF.

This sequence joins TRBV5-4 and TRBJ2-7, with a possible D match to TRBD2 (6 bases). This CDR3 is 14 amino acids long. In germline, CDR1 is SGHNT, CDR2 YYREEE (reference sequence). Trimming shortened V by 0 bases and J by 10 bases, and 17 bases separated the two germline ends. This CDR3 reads CASSLAVIGSSQYF. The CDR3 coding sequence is TGTGCCAGCAGCTTGGCCGTTATCGGGAGCTCCCAGTACTTC.

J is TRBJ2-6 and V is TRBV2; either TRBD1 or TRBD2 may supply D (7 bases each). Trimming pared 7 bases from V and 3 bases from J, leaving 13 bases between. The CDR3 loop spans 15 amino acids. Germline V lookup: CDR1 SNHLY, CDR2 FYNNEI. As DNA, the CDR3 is TGTGCCAGCACCAGGGGGGGTTTTGGGGCCAACGTCCTGACTTTC. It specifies CASTRGGFGANVLTF.

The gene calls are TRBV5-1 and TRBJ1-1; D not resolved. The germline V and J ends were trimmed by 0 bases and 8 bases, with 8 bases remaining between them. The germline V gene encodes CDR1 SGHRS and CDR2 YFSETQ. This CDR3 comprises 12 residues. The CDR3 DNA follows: TGCGCCAGCAGCTTGGTGGCAGAAGAAGCTTTCTTT. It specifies CASSLVAEEAFF.

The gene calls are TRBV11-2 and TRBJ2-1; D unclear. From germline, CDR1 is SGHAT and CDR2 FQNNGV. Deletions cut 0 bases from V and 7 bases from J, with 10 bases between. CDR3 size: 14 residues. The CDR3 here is CASSLEWVRNEQFF. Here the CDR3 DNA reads TGTGCCAGCAGCTTAGAATGGGTCCGGAATGAGCAGTTCTTC.